This TCR beta chain was observed in a study of Tregs in tolerant kidney transplant recipients. Unstimulated Tregs (CD4+CD25+CD127-) and CD4+CD25- non-Tregs were sorted from PBMCs. Only in-frame clones appear in the TCRdb table, and some are missing; sequencing was by immunoSEQ multiplex PCR. The sample has around 230,000 clones, roughly four fifths seen once; the top ten hold approximately 0.69%. Trimming took 3 bases from V and 2 from J; bases not matched to a gene: 5. The V gene's germline CDR1 is SGHNT and CDR2 YENEEA. This CDR3 comprises 15 residues. A remark on this clone: Its antigen remains unidentified.

Regarding the study as a whole: The most relevant donor-specific Treg TCRbeta repertoire apparently came from expansion with activated donor B cells. Few patients were studied, so findings need validation in larger groups.

Material: CD4+ T cells from blood. The sequence was obtained from a human donor in good health. The V call is TRBV11-3, the J call TRBJ2-7; 9 bases fit TRBD1. The CDR3 nucleotides are TGTGCCAGCAGCTTTCGTGGGACAGGGCCCTACGAGCAGTACTTC. Amino acid sequence: CASSFRGTGPYEQYF.